Listed below are T cell receptor beta chains from one sample, sequenced in a study of T cell clones after liver transplantation. The repertoire was sequenced with immunoSEQ multiplex PCR; TCRdb's copy has only in-frame clones and lacks some. There are around 13,000 clones in the sample; roughly 70% occur only once, and 31% lies in the top ten. The sequences come from CD8+ T cells from blood, collected at the 22-month timepoint. The receptors come from a human patient who received a liver transplant. Some T cells here may be from the graft donor. The CDR3 runs from the conserved cysteine through the conserved F or W. The D gene is left open where the match is weak. Size values are once, few and many counts, or a class for expanded clones, and some rows have none.

v_call,d_call,clone_size,j_call,cdr3_aa,cdr3_nt
TRBV7-7,NA,NA,TRBJ2-7,CASSLGERNEQYF,TGTGCTAGCAGCTTAGGGGAAAGGAACGAGCAGTACTTC
TRBV9,NA,NA,TRBJ2-4,CASSVGKGLAKNIQYF,TGTGCCAGCAGCGTAGGAAAGGGACTAGCCAAAAACATTCAGTACTTC
TRBV27,TRBD2,NA,TRBJ2-1,CASSLDSGGAISYNEQFF,TGTGCCAGCAGTTTGGATAGCGGGGGGGCGATTTCCTACAATGAGCAGTTCTTC
TRBV5-6,NA,few,TRBJ1-2,CASSPGGQPLYGYTF,TGTGCCAGCAGCCCCGGTGGACAGCCTCTCTATGGCTACACCTTC
TRBV5-6,TRBD2,NA,TRBJ2-1,CASSSATSGEYNEQFF,TGTGCCAGCAGCTCAGCGACTAGCGGAGAATACAATGAGCAGTTCTTC
TRBV27,TRBD2,NA,TRBJ2-7,CASSLSGIGNEQYF,TGTGCCAGCAGTTTAAGCGGGATAGGTAACGAGCAGTACTTC
TRBV5-1,TRBD1,NA,TRBJ2-7,CASSSDRGAYEQYF,TGCGCCAGCAGCTCTGACAGGGGGGCCTACGAGCAGTACTTC
TRBV29-1,TRBD1,NA,TRBJ2-1,CSVLPGTGGYEQFF,TGCAGCGTCCTTCCGGGGACAGGGGGCTATGAGCAGTTCTTC
TRBV27,NA,once,TRBJ1-3,CASKGSGNTIYF,TGTGCCAGCAAAGGGTCCGGAAACACCATATATTTT
TRBV19,NA,medium-sized,TRBJ2-1,CASPRCVEQFF,TGTGCCAGTCCTCGCTGTGTAGAGCAGTTCTTC
TRBV7-9,NA,once,TRBJ2-3,CASSLPPAFEGDTQYF,TGTGCCAGCAGCTTACCCCCCGCGTTCGAAGGGGATACGCAGTATTTT
TRBV5-6,NA,NA,TRBJ1-2,CASSLVTSMGYTF,TGTGCCAGCAGCTTGGTGACATCTATGGGCTACACCTTC
TRBV11-2,NA,NA,TRBJ2-7,CASSLVPAGPFYEQYF,TGTGCCAGCAGCTTAGTGCCAGCGGGCCCTTTCTACGAACAGTACTTC
TRBV5-4,TRBD1,NA,TRBJ2-7,CASSLRTGGFNEQYF,TGTGCCAGCAGCCTTCGGACAGGGGGTTTCAACGAGCAGTACTTC
TRBV5-6,NA,NA,TRBJ1-1,CASQWGYTEAFF,TGTGCCAGCCAATGGGGGTACACTGAAGCTTTCTTT
TRBV25-1,NA,few,TRBJ2-1,CASSEYSLTNEQFF,TGTGCCAGCAGTGAATATTCTCTCACCAATGAGCAGTTCTTC
TRBV11-2,TRBD2,NA,TRBJ2-2,CASSHGTSGRTGELFF,TGTGCCAGCAGCCACGGGACTAGCGGAAGAACCGGGGAGCTGTTTTTT
TRBV11-3,TRBD1,NA,TRBJ1-4,CASSPGGHNEKLFF,TGTGCCAGCAGCCCAGGGGGCCATAATGAAAAACTGTTTTTT
TRBV6-5,TRBD2,many,TRBJ2-5,CASRAGLAGTETQYF,TGTGCCAGCAGGGCGGGACTAGCGGGAACGGAGACCCAGTACTTC
TRBV9,TRBD2,NA,TRBJ2-7,CASSEGLAGSYEQYF,TGTGCCAGCAGCGAAGGACTAGCGGGCTCCTACGAGCAGTACTTC
TRBV27,NA,NA,TRBJ2-7,CASRRTGTYEQYF,TGTGCCAGCAGAAGGACGGGCACCTACGAGCAGTACTTC
TRBV19,TRBD1,NA,TRBJ2-6,CASSDPPVQGAKGANVLTF,TGTGCCAGTAGTGACCCCCCCGTCCAGGGGGCGAAGGGGGCCAACGTCCTGACTTTC
TRBV25-1,NA,few,TRBJ2-2,CASSDHTGRTGELFF,TGTGCCAGCAGTGACCATACTGGACGCACCGGGGAGCTGTTTTTT
TRBV18,TRBD2,NA,TRBJ2-7,CASSPQASGVSSSYEQYF,TGTGCCAGCTCACCACAGGCTAGCGGGGTCTCAAGCTCCTACGAGCAGTACTTC
TRBV15,NA,few,TRBJ2-4,CATSTGDTQNIQYF,TGTGCCACCAGCACCGGGGACACTCAAAACATTCAGTACTTC
TRBV9,TRBD2,NA,TRBJ2-5,CASSVGRGGQETQYF,TGTGCCAGCAGCGTTGGGCGGGGGGGACAAGAGACCCAGTACTTC
TRBV30,TRBD2,NA,TRBJ2-7,CAWNDGRAEQYF,TGTGCCTGGAACGACGGGAGGGCCGAGCAGTACTTC
TRBV9,NA,NA,TRBJ1-1,CASRGTDPFMAFF,TGTGCCAGCAGGGGGACCGACCCGTTTATGGCTTTCTTT
TRBV28,NA,NA,TRBJ2-1,CASTLGGRGEQFF,TGTGCCAGCACTCTTGGGGGTAGAGGTGAGCAGTTCTTC
TRBV4-3,NA,once,TRBJ2-2,CASSQVDYGTGELFF,TGCGCCAGCAGCCAAGTTGACTACGGCACCGGGGAGCTGTTTTTT
TRBV5-1,TRBD2,NA,TRBJ2-7,CASSPWGGEDEQYF,TGCGCCAGCAGCCCCTGGGGGGGAGAGGACGAGCAGTACTTC
TRBV5-1,TRBD1,many,TRBJ2-2,CASSSPGQGVTGELFF,TGCGCCAGCAGCTCACCGGGACAGGGCGTCACCGGGGAGCTGTTTTTT
TRBV7-6,NA,NA,TRBJ2-1,CASSLALADEQFF,TGTGCCAGCAGCTTAGCTTTGGCGGATGAGCAGTTCTTC
TRBV4-2,NA,NA,TRBJ1-2,CASSQGEYGYTF,TGTGCCAGCAGCCAAGGCGAGTATGGCTACACCTTC
TRBV9,NA,once,TRBJ1-3,CASEGGLGNTIYF,TGTGCCAGCGAGGGGGGGCTCGGAAACACCATATATTTT
TRBV6-6,NA,NA,TRBJ2-3,CASSSSGANTDTQYF,TGTGCCAGCAGTTCCAGCGGAGCAAACACAGATACGCAGTATTTT
TRBV11-2,TRBD1,NA,TRBJ2-5,CASRRTGPQETQYF,TGTGCCAGCAGGAGGACAGGGCCCCAAGAGACCCAGTACTTC
TRBV6-5,NA,few,TRBJ2-5,CASSYGDIQETQYF,TGTGCCAGCAGTTACGGGGATATCCAAGAGACCCAGTACTTC
TRBV5-4,NA,NA,TRBJ1-2,CASSLWGGRGGYTF,TGTGCCAGCAGCTTGTGGGGGGGCAGGGGTGGCTACACCTTC
TRBV28,NA,NA,TRBJ1-1,CASSLFDRNTEAFF,TGTGCCAGCAGTTTATTTGACCGTAACACTGAAGCTTTCTTT
TRBV7-9,TRBD1,NA,TRBJ2-7,CASRSDRAYEYEQYF,TGTGCCAGCAGGAGCGACAGGGCTTATGAGTACGAGCAGTACTTC
TRBV28,NA,NA,TRBJ2-7,CASLSHLLTYEQYF,TGTGCCAGCCTATCCCACCTTCTAACCTACGAGCAGTACTTC
TRBV21-1,NA,NA,TRBJ2-7,CASYLSGRFFGQYF,TGTGCCAGTTACCTAAGCGGGAGATTCTTTGGGCAGTACTTC
TRBV4-3,TRBD1,NA,TRBJ2-1,CASSQGWTGSLSYNEQFF,TGCGCCAGCAGCCAAGGGTGGACAGGATCCCTTTCCTACAATGAGCAGTTCTTC
TRBV6-1,NA,NA,TRBJ2-3,CASSERAFERADTQYF,TGTGCCAGCAGTGAAAGGGCCTTTGAGAGGGCAGATACGCAGTATTTT
TRBV7-2,NA,NA,TRBJ2-3,CASSPTGRSTDTQYF,TGTGCCAGCAGCCCGACCGGGAGAAGCACAGATACGCAGTATTTT
TRBV28,TRBD2,NA,TRBJ2-7,CASSSPVRAGEVEQYF,TGTGCCAGCAGTTCGCCGGTTCGAGCGGGAGAGGTCGAGCAGTACTTC
TRBV5-5,NA,NA,TRBJ1-4,CASSLWGGKLFF,TGTGCCAGCAGCTTATGGGGGGGAAAACTGTTTTTT
TRBV5-8,NA,NA,TRBJ1-4,CASSFRGGAALNEKLFF,TGTGCCAGCAGCTTCAGGGGTGGGGCAGCTCTTAATGAAAAACTGTTTTTT
TRBV10-3,TRBD2,NA,TRBJ2-3,CAISGGREGRSDTQYF,TGTGCCATCAGTGGAGGGCGGGAGGGCCGTTCAGATACGCAGTATTTT
TRBV27,NA,NA,TRBJ2-7,CASSFGGSTYEQYF,TGTGCCAGCAGTTTTGGGGGATCAACCTACGAGCAGTACTTC
TRBV7-9,NA,NA,TRBJ1-3,CASSLWREDTIYF,TGTGCCAGCAGCTTGTGGAGAGAAGACACCATATATTTT
TRBV6-5,NA,NA,TRBJ1-6,CASRGTHYNSPLHF,TGTGCCAGCAGAGGGACACACTATAATTCACCCCTCCACTTT
TRBV28,TRBD1,NA,TRBJ1-1,CASRYRGGTEAFF,TGTGCCAGCAGGTACAGGGGTGGGACTGAAGCTTTCTTT
TRBV14,NA,NA,TRBJ1-1,CASSQDNGNTEAFF,TGTGCCAGCAGCCAAGACAATGGAAACACTGAAGCTTTCTTT
TRBV7-1,NA,NA,TRBJ1-3,CASSPTESGNTIYF,TGTGCCAGCAGCCCCACGGAGTCTGGAAACACCATATATTTT
TRBV11-2,NA,NA,TRBJ1-4,CASSFSEKLFF,TGTGCCAGCAGCTTTTCTGAAAAACTGTTTTTT
TRBV9,TRBD1,few,TRBJ1-1,CASSPHYGQGAEAFF,TGTGCCAGCAGCCCCCACTATGGACAGGGGGCTGAAGCTTTCTTT
TRBV7-9,NA,NA,TRBJ2-7,CASSLGAESSYEQYF,TGTGCCAGCAGCTTAGGGGCGGAGAGCTCCTACGAGCAGTACTTC
TRBV4-1,NA,NA,TRBJ2-7,CASSLTGTNYEQYF,TGCGCCAGCAGCCTAACCGGGACAAACTACGAGCAGTACTTC